This TCR beta chain was identified in a study of blood T cell repertoires in COVID-19. Background on the study: Sample material is recorded as cDNA or gDNA derived from T cells, B-cell-depleted T cells, or PBMCs.

The CDR3 sequence is 12 residues long. The V gene lost 3 bases and the J gene lost 3 bases, with 4 bases spanning the gap. In germline, CDR1 is SGDLS, CDR2 YYNGEE. Study processing details: Nucleated cell number was recorded as an estimate derived from reference gene primer amplification. TCRdb's copy holds only in-frame clones and misses some; the assay was immunoSEQ multiplex PCR. That table is the source of V, J and clone size, and D and trimming were worked out from the DNA. The repertoire includes roughly 110,000 clones, 70% to 90% of them detected once, and approximately 4.2% sits in the top ten.

This TCR came from a woman aged 45-60 years with acute or convalescent COVID-19. The sample taken for sequencing was peripheral blood. V usage is TRBV9 and J usage is TRBJ2-1; D not resolved. The CDR3, as DNA: TGTGCCAGCAGCGCCTACTACAATGAGCAGTTCTTC. Its protein is CASSAYYNEQFF.